These T cell receptor beta chains were read from a single sample in a study of CD8+ T cells in alopecia areata. Produced via immunoSEQ multiplex PCR; TCRdb's table is partial and in-frame only. Among about 200,000 clones listed, roughly 60% were seen once. The sample here was CD4+ T cells sorted from blood, taken at week 24, from a patient treated with tofacitinib. The origin of the receptors is a human donor with alopecia areata. Each CDR3 is given with its conserved first and last residue. Fields, in order: D gene, V gene, clone size, J gene, CDR3 protein, CDR3 DNA. A D gene is named only where the DNA matches it firmly. Only part of the rows carry a size: once, few, many, or a class if the clone is expanded.

D gene: .
V gene: TRBV7-9
clone size: .
J gene: TRBJ2-3
CDR3 protein: CASSPRGPDTQYF
CDR3 DNA: TGTGCCAGCAGCCCACGGGGGCCAGATACGCAGTATTTT

D gene: .
V gene: TRBV20-1
clone size: .
J gene: TRBJ2-7
CDR3 protein: CSALTSEQYF
CDR3 DNA: TGCAGTGCGCTAACTAGCGAGCAGTACTTC

D gene: TRBD1
V gene: TRBV2
clone size: .
J gene: TRBJ2-7
CDR3 protein: CASSTGTGIEQYF
CDR3 DNA: TGTGCCAGCAGCACCGGGACAGGGATCGAGCAGTACTTC

D gene: .
V gene: TRBV29-1
clone size: .
J gene: TRBJ1-1
CDR3 protein: CSGTATGMDTEAFF
CDR3 DNA: TGCAGCGGGACGGCTACAGGAATGGACACTGAAGCTTTCTTT

D gene: .
V gene: TRBV5-6
clone size: .
J gene: TRBJ1-1
CDR3 protein: CASSLDGTHTEAFF
CDR3 DNA: TGTGCCAGCAGCTTGGATGGGACGCACACTGAAGCTTTCTTT

D gene: TRBD1
V gene: TRBV29-1
clone size: .
J gene: TRBJ1-2
CDR3 protein: CSVAAKGQLHGYTF
CDR3 DNA: TGCAGCGTTGCAGCCAAGGGACAGCTCCATGGCTACACCTTC

D gene: .
V gene: TRBV30
clone size: .
J gene: TRBJ2-5
CDR3 protein: CAWSVRPRQETQYF
CDR3 DNA: TGTGCCTGGAGTGTACGGCCGAGACAAGAGACCCAGTACTTC

D gene: .
V gene: TRBV13
clone size: .
J gene: TRBJ2-7
CDR3 protein: CASSLNRLSSYEQYF
CDR3 DNA: TGTGCCAGCAGCTTAAACAGGCTAAGCTCCTACGAGCAGTACTTC

D gene: .
V gene: TRBV14
clone size: many
J gene: TRBJ2-3
CDR3 protein: CASSQIGGGDTQYF
CDR3 DNA: TGTGCCAGCAGCCAAATAGGGGGAGGAGATACGCAGTATTTT

D gene: .
V gene: TRBV30
clone size: .
J gene: TRBJ1-6
CDR3 protein: CAWSVRGLGNSPLHF
CDR3 DNA: TGTGCCTGGAGTGTACGGGGACTCGGGAATTCACCCCTCCACTTT

D gene: TRBD1
V gene: TRBV29-1
clone size: .
J gene: TRBJ1-2
CDR3 protein: CSGTTSRDSPTYTF
CDR3 DNA: TGCAGCGGAACCACTTCCCGGGACAGCCCGACCTACACCTTC

D gene: .
V gene: TRBV25-1
clone size: .
J gene: TRBJ2-1
CDR3 protein: CASSDSQGHLNEQFF
CDR3 DNA: TGTGCCAGCAGTGATTCACAGGGCCACCTCAATGAGCAGTTCTTC

D gene: .
V gene: TRBV4-1
clone size: few
J gene: TRBJ1-5
CDR3 protein: CASSQAGGNQPQHF
CDR3 DNA: TGCGCCAGCAGCCAAGCCGGCGGCAATCAGCCCCAGCATTTT

D gene: .
V gene: TRBV9
clone size: once
J gene: TRBJ2-1
CDR3 protein: CASSPWGGSYNEQFF
CDR3 DNA: TGTGCCAGCAGCCCATGGGGGGGCTCTTACAATGAGCAGTTCTTC

D gene: .
V gene: TRBV15
clone size: .
J gene: TRBJ2-5
CDR3 protein: CATSRDISGGRETQYF
CDR3 DNA: TGTGCCACCAGCAGAGATATTTCCGGGGGGCGGGAGACCCAGTACTTC

D gene: TRBD2
V gene: TRBV6-1
clone size: .
J gene: TRBJ2-3
CDR3 protein: CASSEKRGASTDTQYF
CDR3 DNA: TGTGCCAGCAGTGAAAAGCGGGGGGCCAGCACAGATACGCAGTATTTT

D gene: .
V gene: TRBV29-1
clone size: .
J gene: TRBJ1-1
CDR3 protein: CSVGIGSEAFF
CDR3 DNA: TGCAGCGTTGGAATAGGATCTGAAGCTTTCTTT

D gene: .
V gene: TRBV2
clone size: once
J gene: TRBJ1-4
CDR3 protein: CASSLNSATNEKLFF
CDR3 DNA: TGTGCCAGCAGTCTCAACAGCGCAACTAATGAAAAACTGTTTTTT

D gene: .
V gene: TRBV6-1
clone size: .
J gene: TRBJ1-5
CDR3 protein: CASSGRQGNQPQHF
CDR3 DNA: TGTGCCAGCAGTGGACGACAGGGCAATCAGCCCCAGCATTTT

D gene: .
V gene: TRBV19
clone size: few
J gene: TRBJ2-6
CDR3 protein: CASSTLTPSGANVLTF
CDR3 DNA: TGTGCCAGTAGTACCTTAACACCATCTGGGGCCAACGTCCTGACTTTC

D gene: .
V gene: TRBV29-1
clone size: .
J gene: TRBJ2-7
CDR3 protein: CSVGPFSYEQYF
CDR3 DNA: TGCAGCGTTGGGCCTTTCTCCTACGAGCAGTACTTC

D gene: .
V gene: TRBV29-1
clone size: .
J gene: TRBJ2-3
CDR3 protein: CSGGPSTDTQYF
CDR3 DNA: TGCAGCGGCGGCCCTAGCACAGATACGCAGTATTTT

D gene: .
V gene: TRBV5-1
clone size: .
J gene: TRBJ2-3
CDR3 protein: CASSLAGEYTDTQYF
CDR3 DNA: TGCGCCAGCAGCCTCGCAGGGGAGTACACAGATACGCAGTATTTT

D gene: .
V gene: TRBV29-1
clone size: .
J gene: TRBJ1-1
CDR3 protein: CSGDSTGPADEAFF
CDR3 DNA: TGCAGCGGAGATTCGACAGGTCCAGCAGACGAAGCTTTCTTT

D gene: TRBD1
V gene: TRBV29-1
clone size: .
J gene: TRBJ2-7
CDR3 protein: CSVNGDRFSSYEQYF
CDR3 DNA: TGCAGCGTTAATGGGGACAGATTTTCCTCCTACGAGCAGTACTTC

D gene: .
V gene: TRBV7-2
clone size: .
J gene: TRBJ1-1
CDR3 protein: CASDRFGAEAFF
CDR3 DNA: TGTGCCAGCGACCGATTTGGAGCTGAAGCTTTCTTT

D gene: TRBD1
V gene: TRBV7-2
clone size: .
J gene: TRBJ1-2
CDR3 protein: CASSLGQGAIYGYTF
CDR3 DNA: TGTGCCAGCAGCTTAGGGCAGGGGGCTATCTATGGCTACACCTTC

D gene: .
V gene: TRBV2
clone size: .
J gene: TRBJ1-2
CDR3 protein: CASSETQGLGGYTF
CDR3 DNA: TGTGCCAGCAGTGAAACGCAGGGATTGGGCGGCTACACCTTC

D gene: .
V gene: TRBV13
clone size: .
J gene: TRBJ1-1
CDR3 protein: CASSLENTEAFF
CDR3 DNA: TGTGCCAGCAGCTTAGAGAACACTGAAGCTTTCTTT

D gene: .
V gene: TRBV29-1
clone size: .
J gene: TRBJ2-1
CDR3 protein: CSVRTNTLTGRGEQFF
CDR3 DNA: TGCAGCGTTAGGACAAACACACTTACAGGGAGGGGTGAGCAGTTCTTC

D gene: .
V gene: TRBV6-1
clone size: few
J gene: TRBJ2-7
CDR3 protein: CASSESGQPPYEQYF
CDR3 DNA: TGTGCCAGCAGTGAATCGGGACAACCACCCTACGAGCAGTACTTC

D gene: .
V gene: TRBV5-4
clone size: .
J gene: TRBJ2-5
CDR3 protein: CASSLGGQGRETQYF
CDR3 DNA: TGTGCCAGCAGCTTGGGAGGGCAGGGAAGGGAGACCCAGTACTTC

D gene: .
V gene: TRBV11-2
clone size: .
J gene: TRBJ1-2
CDR3 protein: CASSRGGNYGYTF
CDR3 DNA: TGTGCCAGCAGCCGGGGCGGGAACTATGGCTACACCTTC

D gene: .
V gene: TRBV30
clone size: .
J gene: TRBJ1-2
CDR3 protein: CAWSANNYGYTF
CDR3 DNA: TGTGCCTGGAGTGCAAATAACTATGGCTACACCTTC

D gene: TRBD1
V gene: TRBV30
clone size: .
J gene: TRBJ1-2
CDR3 protein: CAWRIPGGSGYTF
CDR3 DNA: TGTGCCTGGAGGATCCCAGGGGGCTCGGGCTACACCTTC

D gene: .
V gene: TRBV7-3
clone size: .
J gene: TRBJ2-5
CDR3 protein: CASSPSRGQETQYF
CDR3 DNA: TGTGCCAGCAGCCCCTCGCGGGGTCAAGAGACCCAGTACTTC

D gene: .
V gene: TRBV10-2
clone size: few
J gene: TRBJ2-3
CDR3 protein: CASSEQFHTQYF
CDR3 DNA: TGCGCCAGCAGTGAGCAGTTTCATACGCAGTATTTT

D gene: .
V gene: TRBV29-1
clone size: few
J gene: TRBJ1-1
CDR3 protein: CSVDPGRTEAFF
CDR3 DNA: TGCAGCGTTGATCCAGGGCGCACTGAAGCTTTCTTT

D gene: .
V gene: TRBV4-1
clone size: few
J gene: TRBJ1-4
CDR3 protein: CASSHYGGGDEKLFF
CDR3 DNA: TGCGCCAGCAGCCATTATGGGGGTGGAGATGAAAAACTGTTTTTT

D gene: TRBD2
V gene: TRBV9
clone size: .
J gene: TRBJ2-3
CDR3 protein: CASSVEILAGDTQYF
CDR3 DNA: TGTGCCAGCAGCGTAGAAATCCTAGCGGGGGATACGCAGTATTTT

D gene: .
V gene: TRBV10-3
clone size: few
J gene: TRBJ2-2
CDR3 protein: CAIRSSGGLNTGELFF
CDR3 DNA: TGTGCCATCAGGTCCTCCGGGGGGCTGAACACCGGGGAGCTGTTTTTT

D gene: .
V gene: TRBV7-2
clone size: .
J gene: TRBJ2-1
CDR3 protein: CASSIAGTTKWNEQFF
CDR3 DNA: TGTGCCAGCAGCATTGCCGGGACCACAAAGTGGAATGAGCAGTTCTTC

D gene: .
V gene: TRBV23-1
clone size: .
J gene: TRBJ1-1
CDR3 protein: CASSSRVLTANLFMNTEAFF
CDR3 DNA: TGCGCCAGCAGTTCACGAGTACTGACAGCGAATCTTTTTATGAACACTGAAGCTTTCTTT

D gene: .
V gene: TRBV5-1
clone size: .
J gene: TRBJ1-2
CDR3 protein: CASSLAGTYGYTF
CDR3 DNA: TGCGCCAGCAGCTTGGCAGGGACCTATGGCTACACCTTC

D gene: .
V gene: TRBV14
clone size: few
J gene: TRBJ2-1
CDR3 protein: CASSQYLRGRRNEQFF
CDR3 DNA: TGTGCCAGCAGCCAATACCTCAGGGGAAGACGGAATGAGCAGTTCTTC

D gene: TRBD1
V gene: TRBV15
clone size: .
J gene: TRBJ1-2
CDR3 protein: CATSRPDRGYGYTF
CDR3 DNA: TGTGCCACCAGCAGACCGGACAGGGGCTATGGCTACACCTTC

D gene: TRBD1
V gene: TRBV2
clone size: .
J gene: TRBJ1-1
CDR3 protein: CASSAGQGPTEAFF
CDR3 DNA: TGTGCCAGCAGTGCAGGACAGGGGCCCACTGAAGCTTTCTTT

D gene: .
V gene: TRBV10-3
clone size: few
J gene: TRBJ2-7
CDR3 protein: CAISESWGAREQYF
CDR3 DNA: TGTGCCATCAGTGAGTCGTGGGGGGCCCGCGAGCAGTACTTC

D gene: .
V gene: TRBV30
clone size: once
J gene: TRBJ1-1
CDR3 protein: CAWSLGGGVYTEAFF
CDR3 DNA: TGTGCCTGGAGTCTCGGTGGGGGAGTGTACACTGAAGCTTTCTTT

D gene: .
V gene: TRBV28
clone size: few
J gene: TRBJ2-4
CDR3 protein: CASVRRSESNIQYF
CDR3 DNA: TGTGCCAGCGTCCGACGATCCGAATCAAACATTCAGTACTTC

D gene: .
V gene: TRBV28
clone size: few
J gene: TRBJ1-1
CDR3 protein: CASSFARGRGLEAFF
CDR3 DNA: TGTGCCAGCAGCTTCGCCCGGGGAAGAGGGCTTGAAGCTTTCTTT

D gene: TRBD1
V gene: TRBV25-1
clone size: .
J gene: TRBJ1-2
CDR3 protein: CASSPETGEGYTF
CDR3 DNA: TGTGCCAGCAGTCCCGAGACAGGGGAAGGCTACACCTTC

D gene: TRBD1
V gene: TRBV19
clone size: .
J gene: TRBJ1-5
CDR3 protein: CASSRQGGNQPQHF
CDR3 DNA: TGTGCCAGTAGTCGACAGGGCGGCAATCAGCCCCAGCATTTT

D gene: TRBD1
V gene: TRBV9
clone size: .
J gene: TRBJ2-2
CDR3 protein: CASSPPDRDRGRNTGELFF
CDR3 DNA: TGTGCCAGCAGCCCCCCCGACCGGGACAGGGGGCGTAACACCGGGGAGCTGTTTTTT

D gene: .
V gene: TRBV7-9
clone size: few
J gene: TRBJ2-7
CDR3 protein: CACSGGPQRAYEQYF
CDR3 DNA: TGTGCTTGCAGCGGAGGACCCCAGAGAGCCTACGAGCAGTACTTC